A selection of T cell receptor beta chains follows, all from one sample in a study of blood T cell repertoires in COVID-19. This table comes from immunoSEQ multiplex PCR, and its TCRdb copy is limited to in-frame clones, with some not included. The sample holds about 290,000 clones, around nine tenths seen once. The specimen sequenced was peripheral blood. Receptor source: a woman under 40 with COVID-19, enrolled during active disease. Both conserved end residues are part of each CDR3. The D gene is left open where the match is weak. Only some rows state a clone size, as once, few, many or a class for expanded clones.

>.|TRBD1|TRBV7-2|TRBJ1-4
TGTGCCAGCAGCACAGGGGCTGGTAATGAAAAACTGTTTTTT
CASSTGAGNEKLFF
>.|.|TRBV27|TRBJ1-5
TGTGCCAGCAGTTCTGAGGGCCCCTATAGCAATCAGCCCCAGCATTTT
CASSSEGPYSNQPQHF
>.|TRBD2|TRBV10-1|TRBJ2-5
TGCGCCAGCAGTCGGACTAGCCAAGAGACCCAGTACTTC
CASSRTSQETQYF
>few|TRBD1|TRBV4-1|TRBJ1-3
TGCGCCAGCAGCCCAGGACCCGTCCTCGGGACAGTCTCTGGAAACACCATATATTTT
CASSPGPVLGTVSGNTIYF
>.|TRBD2|TRBV6-5|TRBJ2-1
TGTGCCAGCAGTTTTGGGTTGCGGGGGGCCTACAATGAGCAGTTCTTC
CASSFGLRGAYNEQFF
>.|.|TRBV7-9|TRBJ2-2
TGTGCCAGCAGCTTATTAGCCAGGGGAAACACCGGGGAGCTGTTTTTT
CASSLLARGNTGELFF
>.|.|TRBV7-4|TRBJ1-5
TGTGCCAGCAGCTTTATGGAACAGCTCGAATCCCAGCCCCAGCATTTT
CASSFMEQLESQPQHF
>.|TRBD2|TRBV29-1|TRBJ2-7
TGCCCCGCGGGGGGGGGTCAGGAGACCTACGAGCAGTACTTC
CPAGGGQETYEQYF
>once|TRBD1|TRBV7-9|TRBJ2-7
TGTGCCAGCAGCCCACAGGGGCACGAGCAGTACTTC
CASSPQGHEQYF
>.|.|TRBV7-9|TRBJ2-5
TGTGCCAGCAGCCCAGTCCAACCGGGAGAGACCCAGTACTTC
CASSPVQPGETQYF
>.|TRBD2|TRBV24-1|TRBJ2-1
TGTGCCACCAGTGACCCCGGAGGGCGGGGGGGCGTGAATGAGCAGTTCTTC
CATSDPGGRGGVNEQFF
>.|TRBD1|TRBV7-9|TRBJ1-6
TGTGCCAGCAGCTCCGGGGACAGCCCGAATTCACCCCTCCACTTT
CASSSGDSPNSPLHF
>.|.|TRBV14|TRBJ1-1
TGTGCCAGCAGCCAAGACTTTCGGACCAAAACAGGCCTTGGTCCCGAAGCTTTCTTT
CASSQDFRTKTGLGPEAFF
>.|.|TRBV5-6|TRBJ1-3
TGTGCCAGCAGCTTGGCGAGGGGGTCTGGAAACACCATATATTTT
CASSLARGSGNTIYF
>.|TRBD1|TRBV19|TRBJ2-1
TGTGCCAGTAGTAGACAGGGTGCGCAGTTCTTC
CASSRQGAQFF
>.|TRBD2|TRBV11-2|TRBJ2-1
TGTGCCAGCAGCCCTGGGCTAGCGGGGGGCCTCTACAATGAGCAGTTCTTC
CASSPGLAGGLYNEQFF
>.|TRBD1|TRBV11-2|TRBJ1-4
TGTGCCAGCAGCTGGACAGGGGGCGCAACTAATGAAAAACTGTTTTTT
CASSWTGGATNEKLFF
>.|TRBD1|TRBV15|TRBJ2-7
TGTGCCACCAGGGATACAGGGGGCTCCTACGAGCAGTACTTC
CATRDTGGSYEQYF
>.|.|TRBV3-1/TRBV3-2|TRBJ2-2
TGTGCCAGCAGCCAAGATCTCGGGTTAGGGGACACCGGGGAGCTGTTTTTT
CASSQDLGLGDTGELFF
>.|TRBD1|TRBV27|TRBJ2-2
TGTGCCAGCAGTTTACGGGACAGACACACCGGGGAGCTGTTTTTT
CASSLRDRHTGELFF
>once|.|TRBV3-1/TRBV3-2|TRBJ1-2
TGTGCCAGCAGGTACACAGGCAACTATGGCTACACCTTC
CASRYTGNYGYTF
>.|.|TRBV27|TRBJ2-1
TGTGCCAGCAGTATCCTCGGGCGGGCTAACAATGAGCAGTTCTTC
CASSILGRANNEQFF
>.|TRBD1|TRBV6-1|TRBJ1-2
TGTGCCAGCAGTGAGAGGCAGGGGGCGTCGTATGGCTACACCTTC
CASSERQGASYGYTF